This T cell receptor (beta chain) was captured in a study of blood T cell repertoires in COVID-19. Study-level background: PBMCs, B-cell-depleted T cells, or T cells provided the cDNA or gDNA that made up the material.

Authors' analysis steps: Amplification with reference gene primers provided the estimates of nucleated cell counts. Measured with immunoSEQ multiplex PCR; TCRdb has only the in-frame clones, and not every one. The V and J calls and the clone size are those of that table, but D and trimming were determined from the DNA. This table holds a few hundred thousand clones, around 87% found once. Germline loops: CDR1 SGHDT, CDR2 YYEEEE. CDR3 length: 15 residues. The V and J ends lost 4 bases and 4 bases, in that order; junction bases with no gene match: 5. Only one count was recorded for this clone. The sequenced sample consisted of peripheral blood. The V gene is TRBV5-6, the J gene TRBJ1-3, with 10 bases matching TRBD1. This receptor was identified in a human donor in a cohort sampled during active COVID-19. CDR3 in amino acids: CASSPGTGDGNTIYF. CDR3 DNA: TGTGCCAGCAGCCCCGGGACAGGGGACGGAAACACCATATATTTT.